Below, 2 T cell receptor beta chains from the same sample are listed, as sequenced in a study of PD-1 blockade in mismatch repair-deficient tumors (dated by TCRdb to about 2017). This sample's time point label indicates: roughly 9-day in vitro stimulation with candidate neoantigen peptide 5. For these receptors, no antigen is known. Library generation was performed with the immunoSEQ multiplex PCR assay. TCRdb provides this immuneACCESS table in a form limited to in-frame rearrangements. Some clones are lacking; in checked studies, under half of them reflect an unresolved V gene, and why the rest are absent is not known. For this sample the table gives about 15,000 clones, of which 84% were detected only once. The ten top clones hold approximately 11% of the sample. Sequencing was performed on cells cultured in vitro, taken from a patient treated with pembrolizumab. These receptors all stem from an adult with mismatch repair-deficient cancer.

The chain carries TRBV27 and TRBJ1-5, with a weak D call TRBD1 (6 bases). This CDR3 contains 15 residues. Deletions cut 2 bases from V and 3 bases from J, with 11 bases between. CDR1 and CDR2 (germline): MNHEY, SMNVEV (reference sequence). The CDR3, as DNA: TGTGCCAGCAGTTTAAGCAGGGGCGACAATCAGCCCCAGCATTTT. Translation: CASSLSRGDNQPQHF.

The chain employs TRBV7-9 and TRBJ1-2; D is undetermined. The CDR3 consists of 14 residues. V was pared by 1 base and J by 1 base, with 7 bases between. CDR1 SEHNR and CDR2 FQNEAQ come from the germline V gene (reference sequence). The CDR3 DNA is TGTGCCAGCAGCTTAGTGTCCCTTAACTATGGCTACACCTTC. It is translated as CASSLVSLNYGYTF.